This T cell receptor beta chain derives from a study of shared T cell receptors in the human thymus (dated by TCRdb to 2020 to 2022). A note on the overall study: The study investigated the way shared, self-reactive T-cell receptor alpha chains are produced in the human thymus.

From its cysteine to its phenylalanine, the CDR3 spans 14 amino acids. Here the CDR3 DNA is all that survives: 42 bases in frame from base 1. At the junction V is shortened by 0 bases and J by 4 bases, with 9 bases in between. According to the germline V gene, CDR1 reads LGHNA and CDR2 reads YSLEER. The protocol used for the library was the immunoSEQ multiplex PCR assay. TCRdb obtained this table from immuneACCESS and retained in-frame rearrangements with V and J assigned. These tables miss some clones; where compared with another copy, unresolved V genes account for less than half of the shortfall, and the remainder is unexplained. This sample has hundreds of thousands of clones in its table, and 70% to 90% of those were observed once. 0.008% to 0.011% of the sample lies in the top ten. As concerns this clone: This receptor's antigen is unknown. No base quality values were provided; no much bigger clone lies one nucleotide off.

Another study also made use of these data, one on human thymus T cells. As that second paper reports: In Finland, the donors were immunologically healthy infants who were having open corrective cardiac surgery for congenital heart defects. The thymus tissue came from surgical resects taken out during corrective cardiac surgery. Both the thymic and the peripheral blood repertoires appeared to show biased V and J gene segment usage. The related research found that thymic TCR repertoires overlapped highly between unrelated individuals. The study used under 10 infant thymus samples plus four related peripheral blood samples to characterize TCR alpha and beta repertoires. The infant donors were roughly 6 to 250 days old, and the cohort included over 5 males and two females. Thymocytes were mechanically released from the tissue and were stored as pellets of roughly 9-33 million cells at -70 degrees C. Genomic DNA was extracted from frozen cell pellets with a QIAsymphony instrument. TCRB and TCRAD loci were amplified from a standardized quantity of quality-controlled genomic DNA using the immunoSEQ multiplex PCR assay. The V(D)J region was spanned by amplicons of a length sufficient to cover the CDR3 and to identify V and J genes. Amplicon sequencing was performed on an Illumina platform through the commercial immunoSEQ service. Primer bias and sequencing errors were corrected as previously described, and TCRAD and TCRB were defined on the basis of the IMGT database. Repertoires were analysed with immunoSEQ Analyzer 3.0 and VDJTools, covering basic statistics, V/J segment usage, diversity estimates, rarefaction and pairwise overlap. Diversity was estimated using the Chao1, ChaoE, Efron-Thisted, Shannon and inverse Simpson indices, and was also estimated on datasets down-sampled to the size of the smallest sample. For repertoire overlap, CDR3 nucleotide sequence, V gene and J gene had to match strictly, and clustering was done by Jaccard-based multidimensional scaling. Thymus samples yielded on average approximately 800,000 unique TCRB clonotypes, compared with 80,000 to 85,000 from blood samples.

The chain employs TRBV4-3 and TRBJ1-1; matching of 5 bases hints at TRBD1 as the D gene. This TCR came from a boy younger than two with a congenital heart defect. Donor details come from another sample of the same person, matched by shared clones. The source material was thymocytes. CDR3 reads: CASSQDSGLTEAFF. In nucleotides, the sequence is TGCGCCAGCAGCCAAGATTCAGGGCTCACTGAAGCTTTCTTT.